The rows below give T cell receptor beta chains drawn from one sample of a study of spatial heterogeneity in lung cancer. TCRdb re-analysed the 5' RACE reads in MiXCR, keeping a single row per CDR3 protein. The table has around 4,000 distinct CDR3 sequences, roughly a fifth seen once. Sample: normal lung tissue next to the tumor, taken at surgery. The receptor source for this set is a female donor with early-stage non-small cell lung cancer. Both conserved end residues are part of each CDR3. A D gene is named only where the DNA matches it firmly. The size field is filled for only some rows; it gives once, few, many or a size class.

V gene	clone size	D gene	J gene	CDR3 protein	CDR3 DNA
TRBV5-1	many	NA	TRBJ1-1	CASSLERGTEAFF	TGCGCCAGCAGCTTGGAAAGGGGCACTGAAGCTTTCTTT
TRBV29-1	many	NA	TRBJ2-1	CSFLGGTANNEQFF	TGCAGCTTCCTCGGGGGGACAGCCAACAATGAGCAGTTCTTC
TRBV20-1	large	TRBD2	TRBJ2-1	CSPGLAGDHEQFF	TGCAGTCCAGGACTAGCGGGAGATCATGAGCAGTTCTTC
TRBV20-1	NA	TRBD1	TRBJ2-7	CSAQQGAREQYF	TGCAGTGCACAACAGGGGGCGCGAGAGCAGTACTTC
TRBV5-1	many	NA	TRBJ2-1	CASSPDGTPVFEQFF	TGCGCCAGCAGCCCGGACGGGACGCCCGTATTTGAGCAGTTCTTC
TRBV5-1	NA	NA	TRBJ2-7	CASRWDQSYEQYF	TGCGCCAGCAGGTGGGACCAGTCCTACGAGCAGTACTTC
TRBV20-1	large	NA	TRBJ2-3	CSARDGGRPTDTQYF	TGCAGTGCTAGAGATGGAGGCCGCCCCACAGATACGCAGTATTTT
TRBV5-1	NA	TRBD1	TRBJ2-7	CASSLAGQGVSYEQYF	TGCGCCAGCAGCTTGGCCGGACAGGGGGTCTCCTACGAGCAGTACTTC
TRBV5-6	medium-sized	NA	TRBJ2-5	CASSLRTGETQYF	TGTGCCAGCAGCTTAAGAACGGGGGAGACCCAGTACTTC
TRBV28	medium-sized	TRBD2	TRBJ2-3	CASSRTSGATDTQYF	TGTGCCAGCAGTCGGACTAGCGGGGCCACAGATACGCAGTATTTT
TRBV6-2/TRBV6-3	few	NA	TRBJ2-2	CASRLYESGELFF	TGTGCGAGTCGACTCTACGAGTCCGGGGAGCTGTTTTTT
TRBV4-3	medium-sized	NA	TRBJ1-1	CASSQEAEAEAFF	TGCGCCAGCAGCCAAGAGGCAGAGGCTGAAGCTTTCTTT
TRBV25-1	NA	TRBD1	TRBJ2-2	CASSDPGGEDTGELFF	TGTGCCAGCAGTGATCCAGGGGGCGAGGACACCGGGGAGCTGTTTTTT
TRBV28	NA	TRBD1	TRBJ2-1	CASSLWGTGVSNEQFF	TGTGCCAGCAGTTTATGGGGGACAGGGGTCTCCAATGAGCAGTTCTTC
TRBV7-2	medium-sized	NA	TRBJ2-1	CASSSLNEQFF	TGTGCCAGCAGCTCCCTCAATGAGCAGTTCTTC